This T cell receptor (beta chain) stems from a study of cytomegalovirus exposure and HLA in healthy donors (dated by TCRdb to about 2017). For the wider study: According to a later analysis, one platform produced both the roughly 130 validation repertoires and the 620 or so repertoires of the first cohort. The aim of the study was to test whether cataloging public T cell receptors could identify signatures of past pathogen exposure. In addition to the first cohort of 666 subjects, a separate validation cohort of 120 different subjects was used. High-throughput TCR immunosequencing, statistical association of individual TCRs with disease status, and machine learning were combined to predict cytomegalovirus infection status.

At the junction V is shortened by 7 bases and J by 4 bases, with 14 bases in between. The CDR3 runs 13 residues from the cysteine to the phenylalanine. The kept DNA is CDR3 alone, 39 bases in frame from the first base. CDR1 and CDR2 are read off the germline V gene as SGHRS and YFSETQ. Receptors were amplified or captured by the immunoSEQ multiplex PCR assay. From the authors' description of their analysis: A statistical classification framework was developed to diagnose cytomegalovirus status using the catalog of TCR beta chain sequences. TCRdb limited this immuneACCESS table to in-frame rearrangements with V and J called. A share of clones is missing; checked studies link under half to unresolved V genes, and the rest is unexplained. V and J calls and clone size are copied from that table; D and trimming were computed from the DNA. The table for this sample lists some 140,000 clones; 86% of them were counted only once. The ten most abundant clones make up 20% to 25% of the sample.

Points on this clone: Its antigen target is currently unknown. Per-nucleotide qualities are absent, and no much larger clonotype sits a single base away.

The donors were included in the validation cohort of some 120 subjects, a group kept apart from the roughly 700-subject first cohort. Summary of the overall study and its limitations: While some public TCRs were present in many individuals, most TCR sequences turned up only very rarely across donors. In a later analysis, TCRs clustered in the first cohort were found to also tend to co-occur in the roughly 130 validation repertoires, with around 94% of cluster scores above 0. In vitro tests confirmed that a few of the cytomegalovirus-associated TCR beta chains recognize cytomegalovirus antigens. The authors suggested that the approach could potentially be generalized to other disease states and immunological phenotypes. The study gave a list of about 150 TCR beta chains associated with cytomegalovirus. All 120 or so repertoires were used to score co-occurrence in the validation cohort in a later analysis, because that analysis had no HLA typing for the cohort. The classifier was reported to diagnose cytomegalovirus status with high specificity and sensitivity in both the original and validation cohorts.

The source is a man aged 18 to 35 in good health and CMV-seropositive. Sequenced material: PBMCs. The sequence links TRBV5-1 to TRBJ1-1; TRBD1 is a possible D gene, resting on 5 matching bases. Read as DNA, the sequence is TGCGCCAGCTGCCCAGGCGGGGGCACTGAAGCTTTCTTT. It translates to CASCPGGGTEAFF. When the CDR3 is completed using the reference TRBV5-1 and TRBJ1-1 genes on either side, the full variable domain is KAGVTQTPRYLIKTRGQQVTLSCSPISGHRSVSWYQQTPGQGLQFLFEYFSETQRNKGNFPGRFSGRQFSNSRSEMNVSTLELGDSALYLCASCPGGGTEAFFGQGTRLTVV.